This TCR beta chain was recovered during a study of T-cell memory formation after mild COVID-19. Study-level points and caveats: Pre-infection memory harbored some responding clones, suggesting cross-reactive memory joined. The authors did not confirm SARS-CoV-2 specificity of second-wave clones peaking day 37.

With respect to this clonotype: Its antigen is unidentified.

5'RACE primed at constant segments yielded TCR alpha and TCR beta cDNA libraries bearing sample barcodes and UMIs. TCRdb re-called the 5' RACE reads with MiXCR, one entry per CDR3 protein. Of some 350,000 distinct CDR3 sequences in the sample, 10% to 15% were seen once. Trimming cost V 7 bases and J 1 base, with 16 bases left between them. The V gene's germline CDR1 is LGHDT and CDR2 YNNKEL (reference sequence). CDR3 length: 16 amino acids. This rearrangement joins TRBV3-1 to TRBJ2-2; possibly TRBD2 for D (7 bases). The source material was PBMCs or a T cell subset sorted from them (not recorded which). The clonotype originates from a man in his late teens or twenties who had mild COVID-19 (a few samples of this study predate the infection). Cell type and time point are not known. CDR3 DNA sequence: TGTGCCAGCACCTTTTGGGGGGGCCTGAACACCGGGGAGCTGTTTTTT. This gives the protein CASTFWGGLNTGELFF.